The 10 T cell receptor beta chains listed next were all sequenced from one sample in a study of T cell responses to AZD1222 COVID-19 vaccine. The table came from immunoSEQ multiplex PCR; TCRdb's copy has only in-frame clones and leaves some out. The sample includes about 160,000 clones, 92% of them seen just once. Specimen: peripheral blood, collected 28 days after the second AZD1222 dose. These receptors all come from an adult who received the AZD1222 COVID-19 vaccine.

This clone was seen a single time. This chain joins TRBV21-1 and TRBJ1-4. TRBV21-1 is a pseudogene. The CDR3 sequence is 15 residues long. The chain's CDR3 is CASSKVGSRGEKLFF. CDR3 nucleotides: TGTGCCAGCAGCAAAGTAGGGTCCCGGGGTGAAAAACTGTTTTTT.

The V call is TRBV5-5, the J call TRBJ2-7, with 9 bases fitting TRBD1. This CDR3 contains 16 residues. CDR1 is SGHKS and CDR2 is YYEKEE in the germline V gene (reference sequence). V lost 4 bases and J lost 0; bases outside the gene matches: 8. This CDR3 is CASSRGQGTSSYEQYF. The CDR3 bases are TGTGCCAGCAGCCGAGGACAGGGGACGAGCTCCTACGAGCAGTACTTC.

This rearrangement joins TRBV5-4 to TRBJ2-3; perhaps TRBD1 as D (6 bases). V was shortened by 3 bases and J by 3 bases, with 14 bases between the two germline ends. The CDR3 has 15 residues. Germline V gene data show CDR1 as SGHNT and CDR2 as YYREEE (reference sequence). CDR3 region: CASSSNPQGTDTQYF. As DNA, the CDR3 is TGTGCCAGCAGCTCAAACCCTCAGGGGACAGATACGCAGTATTTT.

The V gene is TRBV10-3, the J gene TRBJ2-5, with TRBD2 matching 15 bases. The V gene end was trimmed by 10 bases and the J gene end by 4 bases; junction bases not matched to a gene: 4. Germline V gene lookup returns CDR1 ENHRY and CDR2 SYGVKD. The CDR3 runs 14 residues. CDR3 coding DNA: TGTGCCACCGCGGGACTAGCGGGGGGAGAGACCCAGTACTTC. It codes for CATAGLAGGETQYF.

This clone occurred once. The CDR3 DNA follows: TGCGCCAGCAGCTTGGCCCTTACGAGCTCTGGAAACACCATATATTTT. Its translation is CASSLALTSSGNTIYF. This rearrangement joins TRBV5-1 to TRBJ1-3, with D uncertain. This CDR3 region has 16 residues. Germline V gives CDR1 SGHRS, CDR2 YFSETQ. The V and J ends lost 0 bases and 0 bases respectively, with 10 bases between them.

CDR3 DNA sequence: TGTGCCAGCAGCTTATTCGGGACAGGGAACACCGGGGAGCTGTTTTTT. Its translation is CASSLFGTGNTGELFF. This chain links TRBV7-8 with TRBJ2-2; 8 nucleotides agree with TRBD1. With 2 bases clipped from V and 1 base from J, the junction kept 3 bases outside the gene matches. Germline-derived CDR1 and CDR2 are SGHVS and FQNEAQ. The CDR3 totals 16 residues.

The gene calls are TRBV5-1 and TRBJ1-4, with D possibly being TRBD1 (6 bases). Trimming left V 6 bases short and J 4 bases short, with 13 bases between. This CDR3 region has 14 residues. Per the germline V gene, CDR1 is SGHRS and CDR2 is YFSETQ. The CDR3 loop is CASTKDRFNEKLFF. The CDR3 nucleotides are TGCGCCAGCACCAAGGACAGATTTAATGAAAAACTGTTTTTT.

This chain uses TRBV3-1 (or the pseudogene TRBV3-2) with TRBJ2-5; 7 nucleotides agree with TRBD1. The length of the CDR3 is 14 residues. Trimming at V came to 4 bases and at J to 2 bases, leaving 4 bases not matched to a gene. From germline, CDR1 is LGHDT and CDR2 YNNKEL (reference sequence). CDR3 residues: CASSPPGQQETQYF. In DNA form, the CDR3 reads TGTGCCAGCAGCCCCCCGGGACAGCAAGAGACCCAGTACTTC.

V gene TRBV7-6 combines with J gene TRBJ2-1; D tentatively reads TRBD1 or TRBD2 (7 bases each). CDR3 size: 15 residues. The V gene's germline CDR1 is SGHVS and CDR2 FNYEAQ. The V gene lost 5 bases and the J gene lost 10 bases, with 21 bases spanning the gap. CDR3 sequence: CASSSGTVGRGEQFF. For the CDR3, the DNA is TGTGCCAGCAGCAGCGGGACAGTCGGTAGGGGGGAGCAGTTCTTC.

The table lists this clone with a few counts. The chain is built from TRBV5-1 and TRBJ1-1; D is undetermined. Trimming took 0 bases from V and 4 from J, leaving 10 bases between them. The CDR3 consists of 14 residues. The V gene's germline CDR1 is SGHRS and CDR2 YFSETQ. CDR3 sequence reads: CASSLETAGTEAFF. As DNA, the CDR3 is TGCGCCAGCAGCTTGGAGACGGCGGGCACTGAAGCTTTCTTT.